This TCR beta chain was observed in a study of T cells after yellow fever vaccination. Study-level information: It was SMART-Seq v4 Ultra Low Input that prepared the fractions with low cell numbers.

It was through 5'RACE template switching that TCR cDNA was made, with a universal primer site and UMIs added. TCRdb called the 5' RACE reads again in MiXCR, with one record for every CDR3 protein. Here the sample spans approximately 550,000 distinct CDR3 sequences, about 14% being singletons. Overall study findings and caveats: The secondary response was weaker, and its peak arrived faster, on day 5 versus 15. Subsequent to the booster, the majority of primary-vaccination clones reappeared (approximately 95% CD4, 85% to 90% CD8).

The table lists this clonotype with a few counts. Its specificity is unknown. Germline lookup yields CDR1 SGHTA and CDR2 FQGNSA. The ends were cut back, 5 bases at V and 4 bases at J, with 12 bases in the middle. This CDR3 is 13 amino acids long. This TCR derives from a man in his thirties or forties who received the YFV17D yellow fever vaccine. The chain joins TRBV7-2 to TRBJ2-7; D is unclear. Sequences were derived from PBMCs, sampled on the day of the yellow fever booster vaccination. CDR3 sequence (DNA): TGTGCCAGCAGCGCCCTTCCCCTATACGAGCAGTACTTC. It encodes CASSALPLYEQYF.